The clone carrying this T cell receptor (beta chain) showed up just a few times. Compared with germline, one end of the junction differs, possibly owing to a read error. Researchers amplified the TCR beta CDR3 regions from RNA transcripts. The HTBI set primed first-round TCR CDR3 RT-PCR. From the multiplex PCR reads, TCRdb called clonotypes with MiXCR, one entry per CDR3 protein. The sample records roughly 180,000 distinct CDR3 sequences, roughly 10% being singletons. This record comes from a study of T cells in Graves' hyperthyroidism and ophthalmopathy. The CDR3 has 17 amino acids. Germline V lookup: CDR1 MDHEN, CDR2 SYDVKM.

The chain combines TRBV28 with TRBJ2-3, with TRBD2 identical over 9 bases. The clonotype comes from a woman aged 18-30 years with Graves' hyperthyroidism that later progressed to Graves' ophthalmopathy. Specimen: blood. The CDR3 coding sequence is TGTGCCAGCAGTTTGGCGGGGGGGCCCTCACACACAGGTACGCAGTATTTT. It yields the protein CASSLAGGPSHTGTQYF.